The T cell receptor (beta chain) under discussion was sequenced for a study of CD8+ T cells in alopecia areata. Treatment noted: oral pan-JAK inhibitor, 5-10 mg twice daily. Sequencing used cDNA as its template, made by extracting RNA and reverse transcribing it. Here immunoSEQ multiplex PCR was the method, and the copy in TCRdb shows in-frame clones only, minus some. The sample records 80,000 to 100,000 clones, roughly two fifths being singletons. Trimming took off 3 bases at V and 7 bases at J, with 7 bases between the two ends. CDR1 SGDLS and CDR2 YYNGEE come from the germline V gene. CDR3 length: 11 residues. Details on this clone: Other DNA sequences from this sample encode an identical CDR3 as well.

The source was CD8+ T cells sorted from blood, collected at week 24, from a patient treated with tofacitinib. The source is a human donor with alopecia areata. The genes are TRBV9 and TRBJ1-2; D gene ambiguous. The CDR3 coding sequence is TGTGCCAGCAGCGCTCTAGGTGGCTACACCTTC. Encoded protein: CASSALGGYTF. Looking up the rest from reference TRBV9 and TRBJ1-2 gives the full variable domain: DSGVTQTPKHLITATGQRVTLRCSPRSGDLSVYWYQQSLDQGLQFLIQYYNGEERAKGNILERFSAQQFPDLHSELNLSSLELGDSALYFCASSALGGYTFGSGTRLTVV.